Reported below is one T cell receptor beta chain. Its antigen is still unknown. The sample comes from a study of graft-versus-host responses after intestinal transplantation. Study details: Uniformly, recipients were administered anti-thymocyte globulin induction with subsequent tacrolimus and steroids for approximately 3 years.

Profiling relied on immunoSEQ multiplex PCR, and the TCRdb table lists in-frame clones only, not all of them. The sample includes tens of thousands of clones, about 95% of them seen just once. Whole-study findings and limits: Patients who carried graft-donor T cell macrochimerism also had high graft-versus-host to host-versus-graft clonal ratios in their allografts. Among recipient marrow samples, GvH clones were found; some appeared first in ileum or blood.

This clonotype was sampled from a human patient who received an intestinal transplant, so some T cells may come from the graft donor. The material was PBMCs, obtained 16 days after intestinal transplant.

The DNA for the CDR3 is TGTGCCAGCAGCTTGGTACTAGCGGGAGTGAATGAGCAGTTCTTC. Protein sequence: CASSLVLAGVNEQFF. The rearrangement joins TRBV5-6 to TRBJ2-1, with 11 bases that match TRBD2. Germline V lookup: CDR1 SGHDT, CDR2 YYEEEE. J was trimmed by 7 bases and V by 0 bases; bases with no gene match: 3. CDR3 length: 15 residues.